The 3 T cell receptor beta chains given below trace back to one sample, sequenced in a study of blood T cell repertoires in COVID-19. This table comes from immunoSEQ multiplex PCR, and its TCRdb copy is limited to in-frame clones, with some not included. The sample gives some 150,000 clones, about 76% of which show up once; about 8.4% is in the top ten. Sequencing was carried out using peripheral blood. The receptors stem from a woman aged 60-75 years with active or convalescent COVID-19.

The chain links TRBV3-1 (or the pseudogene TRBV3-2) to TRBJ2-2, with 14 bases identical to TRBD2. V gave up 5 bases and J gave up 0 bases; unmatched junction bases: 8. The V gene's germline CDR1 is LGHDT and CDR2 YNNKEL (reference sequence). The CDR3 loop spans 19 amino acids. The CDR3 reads CASSEPGLAGATNTGELFF. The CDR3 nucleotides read TGTGCCAGCAGCGAACCGGGACTAGCGGGAGCTACGAACACCGGGGAGCTGTTTTTT.

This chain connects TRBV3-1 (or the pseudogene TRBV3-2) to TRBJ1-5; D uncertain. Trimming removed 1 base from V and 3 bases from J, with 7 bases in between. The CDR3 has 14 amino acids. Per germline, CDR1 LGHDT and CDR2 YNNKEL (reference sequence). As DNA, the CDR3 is TGTGCCAGCAGCCAAGGGACTTTCAATCAGCCCCAGCATTTT. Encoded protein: CASSQGTFNQPQHF.

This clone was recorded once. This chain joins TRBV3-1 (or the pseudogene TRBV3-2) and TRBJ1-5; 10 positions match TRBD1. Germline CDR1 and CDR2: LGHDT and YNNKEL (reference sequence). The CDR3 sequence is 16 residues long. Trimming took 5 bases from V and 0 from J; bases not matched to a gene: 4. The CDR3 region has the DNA TGTGCCAGCAGCTATGGGACAGGGGTTAGCAATCAGCCCCAGCATTTT. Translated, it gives CASSYGTGVSNQPQHF.